One sample yielded the 20 T cell receptor beta chains listed below, sequenced in a study of T-cell memory formation after mild COVID-19. TCRdb itself ran the 5' RACE reads through MiXCR, one entry per CDR3 protein. The table includes around 400,000 distinct CDR3 sequences, around 24% detected once. Source material: PBMCs or a T cell subset sorted from them (not recorded which). The receptors here all came from an adult woman who had mild COVID-19 (a few samples of this study predate the infection). Cell type and time point are not known.

This chain joins TRBV3-1 and TRBJ1-5, with TRBD1 matching over 7 bases. The CDR3 is 15 residues long. CDR1 and CDR2 from the germline V gene are LGHDT and YNNKEL (reference sequence). The ends lost 3 bases at V and 4 bases at J; junction bases unmatched: 6. The chain's CDR3 is CASSQTGMGNQPQHF. The CDR3 nucleotides are TGTGCCAGCAGCCAGACAGGGATGGGGAATCAGCCCCAGCATTTT.

This clonotype turned up a few times. The rearrangement links TRBV7-9 to TRBJ2-7; TRBD2 agrees at 11 bases. The germline V gene encodes CDR1 SEHNR and CDR2 FQNEAQ (reference sequence). The ends lost 5 bases at V and 1 base at J; junction bases unmatched: 7. CDR3 length: 16 residues. The CDR3 coding sequence is TGTGCCAGCAGCACCTGGACTAGCGGGTGGTCCTACGAGCAGTACTTC. Residues: CASSTWTSGWSYEQYF.

In its sample, this clonotype was seen a few times. The V gene is TRBV6-2 or TRBV6-3, the J gene TRBJ2-1; D call uncertain. The length of the CDR3 is 15 residues. Germline values: CDR1 MNHEY, CDR2 SVGEGT. V gave up 8 bases and J gave up 2 bases, with 16 bases separating them. CDR3 DNA: TGTGCCAGCGGCTCATGGGTCCCGACCTACAATGAGCAGTTCTTC. This gives the protein CASGSWVPTYNEQFF.

This clonotype came up a few times. The CDR3 reads CASRDSGQPGAEAFF. CDR3 bases: TGTGCCAGCAGGGACTCGGGACAGCCCGGGGCTGAAGCTTTCTTT. The rearrangement links TRBV7-2 to TRBJ1-1, with 7 nucleotides matching TRBD1. The length of the CDR3 is 15 residues. The germline V gene has CDR1 SGHTA and CDR2 FQGNSA. The J segment lost 6 bases and the V segment lost 6 bases, leaving 13 bases of the junction unmatched.

This clonotype occurred a few times. The chain links TRBV20-1 to TRBJ1-1, with D hard to call. Looked up from germline, CDR1 is DFQATT and CDR2 is SNEGSKA (reference sequence). The CDR3 extends over 12 amino acids. V lost 3 bases to trimming and J lost 3 bases, with 8 bases between them. The CDR3 bases are TGCAGTGCTAGGACCGGGTACACTGAAGCTTTCTTT. Protein sequence: CSARTGYTEAFF.

This clonotype has a handful of counts. The chain has TRBV6-6 and TRBJ1-1; D unclear. The CDR3 is 11 residues long. Germline assignment: CDR1 MNHNY and CDR2 SVGAGI (reference sequence). Trimming took 7 bases from V and 8 from J, leaving 11 bases between them. This CDR3 is CASNTMGEAFF. The CDR3 bases are TGTGCCAGCAACACAATGGGGGAAGCTTTCTTT.

This clonotype was counted only a few times. The chain combines TRBV11-2 with TRBJ2-7; 8 positions match TRBD2. CDR3 length: 17 amino acids. V was pared by 0 bases and J by 1 base, with 8 bases of the junction left unmatched. The germline CDR1 and CDR2 sequences are SGHAT and FQNNGV. CDR3 sequence (DNA): TGTGCCAGCAGCTTAGATCGGGGGACTAGAATATCCTACGAGCAGTACTTC. This translates into CASSLDRGTRISYEQYF.

This sequence joins TRBV4-3 and TRBJ2-7, with 11 bases matching TRBD2. J lost 3 bases, V lost 5 bases, and 6 bases had no gene match. The CDR3 has 15 amino acids. Germline V gene data show CDR1 as LGHNA and CDR2 as YSLEER. The CDR3, as DNA: TGCGCCAGCAGCATAGCGGGAGGGAACGACTACGAGCAGTACTTC. Amino acids: CASSIAGGNDYEQYF.

This clonotype was observed a handful of times. The rearrangement links TRBV5-1 to TRBJ1-2, with no clear D. Trimming pared 6 bases from V and 4 bases from J, leaving 10 bases between. The CDR3 loop spans 12 amino acids. Germline V gene sequence: CDR1 SGHRS, CDR2 YFSETQ. CDR3 protein: CASKATGYGYTF. The DNA for the CDR3 is TGCGCCAGCAAGGCCACTGGCTATGGCTACACCTTC.

The chain employs TRBV4-1 and TRBJ2-3; 10 bases line up with TRBD2. This CDR3 spans 18 amino acids. Losses at the gene ends were 4 bases for V and 4 bases for J; bases not matched to a gene: 14. From germline, CDR1 is MGHRA and CDR2 YSYEKL. CDR3 protein: CASSLPLISGGAPDTQYF. DNA of the CDR3: TGCGCCAGCAGCCTCCCCCTTATCAGCGGGGGGGCCCCAGATACGCAGTATTTT.

The chain links TRBV3-1 to TRBJ2-1, with 12 bases matching TRBD2. Germline V gives CDR1 LGHDT, CDR2 YNNKEL (reference sequence). The J segment lost 6 bases and the V segment lost 4 bases, leaving 13 bases of the junction unmatched. CDR3 length equals 18 residues. The CDR3 DNA follows: TGTGCCAGCAGCCCCACAGTAGGACTAGCGGGGTCTGGCAATGAGCAGTTCTTC. As protein: CASSPTVGLAGSGNEQFF.

V is TRBV29-1 and J is TRBJ2-1; TRBD2 matches 8 bases. This CDR3 contains 16 residues. The junction had 10 bases not matched to a gene; V was cut back by 6 bases and J by 0 bases. Germline-derived CDR1 and CDR2 are SQVTM and ANQGSEA. Written as DNA, the CDR3 is TGCAGCGTCGATGGACTAGCTTCTCGCTCCTACAATGAGCAGTTCTTC. Amino acids: CSVDGLASRSYNEQFF.

The sample holds a few counts of this clonotype. The J gene is TRBJ2-3, the V gene TRBV5-1; maybe TRBD1 (5 bases). CDR1 and CDR2 from the germline V gene are SGHRS and YFSETQ. The CDR3 spans 18 residues. V lost 0 bases, J lost 0 bases, and 17 bases lay in between. The CDR3: CASSLDGLQAYSTDTQYF. As DNA, the CDR3 is TGCGCCAGCAGCTTGGATGGCTTACAGGCGTATAGCACAGATACGCAGTATTTT.

This clonotype occurred a few times. The chain has TRBV24-1 and TRBJ1-5; 9 nucleotides line up with TRBD1. Trimming removed 2 bases from V and 12 bases from J; junction bases left unmatched: 10. The V gene's germline CDR1 is KGHDR and CDR2 SFDVKD. This CDR3 is built from 15 residues. For the CDR3, the DNA is TGTGCCACCAGTGATTCGAGGACAGGGGATGAGGACCAGCATTTT. Its protein product is CATSDSRTGDEDQHF.

This chain links TRBV6-5 with TRBJ2-5; no definite D call. The germline gives CDR1 MNHEY, CDR2 SVGAGI. The CDR3 covers 15 residues. V was trimmed by 0 bases and J by 5 bases, leaving 13 bases between them. The CDR3 here is CASSYSQFGRETQYF. The CDR3 DNA reads TGTGCCAGCAGTTACTCACAGTTTGGGCGGGAGACCCAGTACTTC.

The chain links TRBV27 to TRBJ2-6, with unresolved D. CDR1 is MNHEY, CDR2 SMNVEV, per germline (reference sequence). The CDR3 spans 15 residues. V lost 5 bases to trimming and J lost 3 bases, with 11 bases between them. The CDR3 sequence: CASSPLGIGANVLTF. The CDR3 DNA is TGTGCCAGCAGTCCCCTGGGGATTGGGGCCAACGTCCTGACTTTC.

This clonotype was recorded a few times. The chain links TRBV3-1 to TRBJ1-1; D gene unclear. The CDR3 contains 13 residues. Germline CDR1 LGHDT, CDR2 YNNKEL (reference sequence). The germline V and J ends were trimmed by 5 bases and 5 bases, with 12 bases remaining between them. The CDR3 loop is CASSSTLETEAFF. In DNA form, the CDR3 reads TGTGCCAGCAGCTCTACTCTAGAGACTGAAGCTTTCTTT.

This clonotype was observed a few times. V and J are TRBV11-2 and TRBJ2-7, with unresolved D. Germline lookup yields CDR1 SGHAT and CDR2 FQNNGV. The ends were cut back, 4 bases at V and 0 bases at J, with 16 bases in the middle. The length of the CDR3 is 16 residues. As DNA, the CDR3 is TGTGCCAGCAGCTCCTGGAAAGACTCCAGCTCCTACGAGCAGTACTTC. Translating it yields CASSSWKDSSSYEQYF.

The rearrangement joins TRBV4-3 to TRBJ2-3, with a tentative D call TRBD1 (6 bases). The germline V gene encodes CDR1 LGHNA and CDR2 YSLEER. The V gene lost 3 bases and the J gene lost 2 bases, with 18 bases spanning the gap. The CDR3 length is 17 residues. CDR3 amino acids: CASSQGRGQRLTDTQYF. The DNA for the CDR3 is TGCGCCAGCAGCCAGGGGAGAGGACAGCGCCTCACAGATACGCAGTATTTT.

CDR3 region: CASSYLHHNEQFF. For the CDR3, the DNA is TGTGCCAGCAGTTATCTACACCACAATGAGCAGTTCTTC. This chain joins TRBV6-2 or TRBV6-3 and TRBJ2-1; D uncertain. The V gene's germline CDR1 is MNHEY and CDR2 SVGEGT. Trimming took 3 bases from V and 5 from J, leaving 8 bases between them. The CDR3 sequence is 13 residues long.